Listed below are T cell receptor beta chains from one sample, sequenced in a study of cytomegalovirus exposure and HLA in healthy donors. The protocol was immunoSEQ multiplex PCR, while the TCRdb copy is restricted to in-frame clones and leaves out a portion. The sample yields some 87,000 clones, around 77% seen once. The sample taken for sequencing was PBMCs. These receptors all stem from a man aged 50-59 years in good health and CMV-seropositive. CDR3s include the opening cysteine and the closing phenylalanine or tryptophan. Fields, in order: clone size, V gene, D gene, J gene, CDR3 protein, CDR3 DNA. D genes are given only for firm matches. The size entry is marked missing in some rows and otherwise reads once, few, many or a size class.

clone size: -; V gene: TRBV10-3; D gene: -; J gene: TRBJ1-3; CDR3 protein: CAIRALSGNTIYF; CDR3 DNA: TGTGCCATCAGGGCCCTCTCTGGAAACACCATATATTTT
clone size: -; V gene: TRBV11-2; D gene: -; J gene: TRBJ2-7; CDR3 protein: CASSLRYYEQYF; CDR3 DNA: TGTGCCAGCAGCTTACGCTACTACGAGCAGTACTTC
clone size: -; V gene: TRBV27; D gene: TRBD2; J gene: TRBJ2-6; CDR3 protein: CASSREGTGANVLTF; CDR3 DNA: TGTGCCAGCAGCAGGGAGGGTACTGGGGCCAACGTCCTGACTTTC
clone size: -; V gene: TRBV28; D gene: -; J gene: TRBJ1-3; CDR3 protein: CATIDRGNTIYF; CDR3 DNA: TGTGCCACCATCGACAGGGGAAACACCATATATTTT
clone size: -; V gene: TRBV5-1; D gene: -; J gene: TRBJ2-4; CDR3 protein: CASKEGLAKNIQYF; CDR3 DNA: TGCGCCAGCAAGGAGGGATTAGCCAAAAACATTCAGTACTTC
clone size: -; V gene: TRBV6-1; D gene: TRBD1; J gene: TRBJ1-5; CDR3 protein: CASRGTGSPQHF; CDR3 DNA: TGTGCCAGCAGAGGGACAGGGAGCCCCCAGCATTTT
clone size: -; V gene: TRBV5-1; D gene: -; J gene: TRBJ1-5; CDR3 protein: CASSPLQGGMPQNF; CDR3 DNA: TGCGCCAGCAGCCCGCTACAGGGCGGTATGCCCCAGAATTTT
clone size: -; V gene: TRBV4-2; D gene: -; J gene: TRBJ1-1; CDR3 protein: CASSQVVGQLMNTEAFF; CDR3 DNA: TGTGCCAGCAGCCAAGTCGTAGGACAGTTAATGAACACTGAAGCTTTCTTT
clone size: -; V gene: TRBV6-1; D gene: -; J gene: TRBJ1-1; CDR3 protein: CATTTTENTEAFF; CDR3 DNA: TGTGCCACCACAACGACAGAAAACACTGAAGCTTTCTTT
clone size: -; V gene: TRBV30; D gene: -; J gene: TRBJ2-7; CDR3 protein: CAWIPAGVKGAYEQYF; CDR3 DNA: TGTGCCTGGATCCCCGCCGGGGTCAAGGGAGCCTACGAGCAGTACTTC
clone size: -; V gene: TRBV28; D gene: TRBD1; J gene: TRBJ2-7; CDR3 protein: CASNSGQTYEQYF; CDR3 DNA: TGTGCCAGCAATTCGGGACAGACCTACGAGCAGTACTTC
clone size: -; V gene: TRBV18; D gene: -; J gene: TRBJ1-5; CDR3 protein: CASSPGDQPQHF; CDR3 DNA: TGTGCCAGCTCACCAGGAGACCAGCCCCAGCATTTT
clone size: once; V gene: TRBV9; D gene: TRBD1; J gene: TRBJ2-2; CDR3 protein: CASSVGGGANTFTGELFF; CDR3 DNA: TGTGCCAGCAGCGTAGGAGGGGGCGCGAATACTTTCACCGGGGAGCTGTTTTTT
clone size: -; V gene: TRBV4-1; D gene: TRBD2; J gene: TRBJ2-1; CDR3 protein: CASSLSLAGDEQFF; CDR3 DNA: TGCGCCAGCAGCCTATCACTAGCGGGTGATGAGCAGTTCTTC
clone size: -; V gene: TRBV28; D gene: -; J gene: TRBJ2-7; CDR3 protein: CASRPVGGGAYEQYF; CDR3 DNA: TGTGCCAGCAGACCTGTAGGCGGGGGCGCTTACGAGCAGTACTTC
clone size: -; V gene: TRBV6-1; D gene: TRBD1; J gene: TRBJ1-4; CDR3 protein: CASSVFRGQSNEKLFF; CDR3 DNA: TGTGCCAGCAGTGTGTTCAGGGGACAGTCAAATGAAAAACTGTTTTTT
clone size: -; V gene: TRBV5-4; D gene: -; J gene: TRBJ2-3; CDR3 protein: CASSLVRAGSRTDTQYF; CDR3 DNA: TGTGCCAGCAGCTTGGTACGGGCAGGGTCGAGGACAGATACGCAGTATTTT
clone size: -; V gene: TRBV27; D gene: TRBD1; J gene: TRBJ1-2; CDR3 protein: CASRAGGGSGYTF; CDR3 DNA: TGTGCCAGCAGGGCAGGGGGCGGGTCTGGCTACACCTTC
clone size: -; V gene: TRBV27; D gene: -; J gene: TRBJ1-4; CDR3 protein: CASTGTGKLFF; CDR3 DNA: TGTGCCAGCACCGGAACAGGAAAACTGTTTTTT
clone size: -; V gene: TRBV7-3; D gene: -; J gene: TRBJ1-6; CDR3 protein: CASSFTGDYNSPLHF; CDR3 DNA: TGTGCCAGCAGCTTTACGGGAGATTATAATTCACCCCTCCACTTT
clone size: -; V gene: TRBV7-9; D gene: TRBD2; J gene: TRBJ2-5; CDR3 protein: CSSSYKGLGKETQYF; CDR3 DNA: TGTTCCAGCAGCTACAAGGGACTAGGTAAAGAGACCCAGTACTTC
clone size: -; V gene: TRBV18; D gene: TRBD1; J gene: TRBJ2-1; CDR3 protein: CASSPGTGGIYNEQFF; CDR3 DNA: TGTGCCAGCTCCCCCGGGACAGGGGGTATCTACAATGAGCAGTTCTTC
clone size: -; V gene: TRBV5-1; D gene: TRBD1; J gene: TRBJ1-5; CDR3 protein: CASSLEGAGQPQHF; CDR3 DNA: TGCGCCAGCAGCTTAGAGGGGGCCGGTCAGCCCCAGCATTTT
clone size: -; V gene: TRBV9; D gene: TRBD2; J gene: TRBJ2-7; CDR3 protein: CASSVNRGGREEQYF; CDR3 DNA: TGTGCCAGCAGCGTTAACCGGGGGGGGAGGGAAGAGCAGTACTTC
clone size: -; V gene: TRBV27; D gene: TRBD1; J gene: TRBJ2-7; CDR3 protein: CASSSLGQRTYEQYF; CDR3 DNA: TGTGCCAGCAGTTCCTTGGGACAGAGAACCTACGAGCAGTACTTC
clone size: -; V gene: TRBV9; D gene: -; J gene: TRBJ1-4; CDR3 protein: CASSPPAGTRGEKLFF; CDR3 DNA: TGTGCCAGCAGCCCCCCCGCTGGAACCCGCGGTGAAAAACTGTTTTTT
clone size: -; V gene: TRBV5-1; D gene: TRBD1; J gene: TRBJ1-2; CDR3 protein: CASSPGDRYYGYTF; CDR3 DNA: TGCGCCAGCAGCCCTGGGGACAGATACTATGGCTACACCTTC
clone size: few; V gene: TRBV6-5; D gene: TRBD1; J gene: TRBJ1-4; CDR3 protein: CASSYGGRGSEKLFF; CDR3 DNA: TGTGCCAGCAGTTACGGGGGCAGGGGGAGTGAAAAACTGTTTTTT
clone size: once; V gene: TRBV7-9; D gene: TRBD2; J gene: TRBJ2-5; CDR3 protein: CASSFPAGGQETQYF; CDR3 DNA: TGTGCCAGCAGCTTTCCAGCGGGGGGGCAAGAGACCCAGTACTTC
clone size: -; V gene: TRBV28; D gene: -; J gene: TRBJ1-2; CDR3 protein: CASADRGGRGYTF; CDR3 DNA: TGTGCCAGCGCCGATCGGGGGGGCCGTGGCTACACCTTC
clone size: -; V gene: TRBV29-1; D gene: TRBD1; J gene: TRBJ1-1; CDR3 protein: CSAGTGFRQAFF; CDR3 DNA: TGCAGCGCCGGGACAGGGTTTAGGCAAGCTTTCTTT
clone size: -; V gene: TRBV4-1; D gene: TRBD2; J gene: TRBJ2-1; CDR3 protein: CASRLAGGYEQFF; CDR3 DNA: TGCGCCAGCAGACTAGCGGGGGGGTATGAGCAGTTCTTC
clone size: -; V gene: TRBV19; D gene: -; J gene: TRBJ2-5; CDR3 protein: CASKRTVQETQYF; CDR3 DNA: TGTGCCAGTAAGCGGACCGTACAAGAGACCCAGTACTTC
clone size: -; V gene: TRBV19; D gene: -; J gene: TRBJ2-2; CDR3 protein: CASSNQGTGELFF; CDR3 DNA: TGTGCCAGTAGTAACCAGGGAACCGGGGAGCTGTTTTTT
clone size: -; V gene: TRBV6-1; D gene: -; J gene: TRBJ1-1; CDR3 protein: CASSEFKNTEAFF; CDR3 DNA: TGTGCCAGCAGTGAGTTTAAGAACACTGAAGCTTTCTTT
clone size: -; V gene: TRBV15; D gene: -; J gene: TRBJ2-4; CDR3 protein: CATSKGGLENIQYF; CDR3 DNA: TGTGCCACCAGCAAAGGGGGTCTCGAAAACATTCAGTACTTC
clone size: -; V gene: TRBV18; D gene: -; J gene: TRBJ2-6; CDR3 protein: CASSPPLVRHSGANVLTF; CDR3 DNA: TGTGCCAGCTCACCACCATTAGTCAGGCACTCTGGGGCCAACGTCCTGACTTTC
clone size: -; V gene: TRBV5-6; D gene: -; J gene: TRBJ2-3; CDR3 protein: CASSLVEVVYTDTQYF; CDR3 DNA: TGTGCCAGCAGCTTGGTTGAGGTCGTCTACACAGATACGCAGTATTTT
clone size: few; V gene: TRBV9; D gene: -; J gene: TRBJ1-2; CDR3 protein: CASSPQSGGYTF; CDR3 DNA: TGTGCCAGCAGCCCGCAATCCGGGGGCTACACCTTC
clone size: few; V gene: TRBV28; D gene: -; J gene: TRBJ2-3; CDR3 protein: CASSFGISDTQYF; CDR3 DNA: TGTGCCAGCAGTTTCGGGATTTCAGATACGCAGTATTTT